This T cell receptor (beta chain) was identified in a study of identical twins. In TCRdb, the 5' RACE reads were re-called with MiXCR into one record per CDR3 protein. Among roughly 690,000 distinct CDR3 sequences, around 20% were seen once, and the ten largest hold 4.3%. CDR3 length equals 15 residues. V lost 6 bases and J lost 0, with 12 bases in between. In its sample, this clonotype was seen many times. This sample also belongs to another study, concerning T cells expressing NK-cell markers. From that report: The sequencing cohort of eight donors included seven HCMV-seropositive individuals and one seronegative individual. Restriction of sorting to alpha-beta TCR T cells was accomplished in several experiments using an anti-gamma-delta TCR antibody.

Sequenced: PBMCs. The rearrangement links TRBV12-3 or TRBV12-4 to TRBJ2-1; tentative D call: TRBD1 (6 bases). The origin of this receptor is a woman between 18 and 30 years old in good health. The CDR3 is CASRHDRSSYNEQFF. The CDR3 coding sequence is TGTGCCAGCAGACACGACAGGAGCTCCTACAATGAGCAGTTCTTC.